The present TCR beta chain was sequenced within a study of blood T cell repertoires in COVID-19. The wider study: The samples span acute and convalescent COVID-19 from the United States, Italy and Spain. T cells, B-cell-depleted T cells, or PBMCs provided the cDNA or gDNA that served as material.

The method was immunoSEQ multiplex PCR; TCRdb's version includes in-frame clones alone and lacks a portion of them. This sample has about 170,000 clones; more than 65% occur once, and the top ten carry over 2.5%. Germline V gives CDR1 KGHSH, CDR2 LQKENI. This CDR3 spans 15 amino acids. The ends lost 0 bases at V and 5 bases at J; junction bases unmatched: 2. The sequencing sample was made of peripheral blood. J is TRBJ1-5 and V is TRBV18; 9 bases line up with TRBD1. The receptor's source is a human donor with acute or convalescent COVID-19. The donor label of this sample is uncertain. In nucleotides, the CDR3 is TGTGCCAGCTCACCACCTCGGACAGGGGATCAGCCCCAGCATTTT. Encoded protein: CASSPPRTGDQPQHF. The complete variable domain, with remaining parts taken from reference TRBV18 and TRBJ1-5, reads NAGVMQNPRHLVRRRGQEARLRCSPMKGHSHVYWYRQLPEEGLKFMVYLQKENIIDESGMPKERFSAEFPKEGPSILRIQQVVRGDSAAYFCASSPPRTGDQPQHFGDGTRLSIL.